Following are 25 T cell receptor beta chains from one sample sequenced in a study of cytomegalovirus exposure and HLA in healthy donors. The PCR ran on 60 Vbeta and 13 Jbeta primers. The method was immunoSEQ multiplex PCR; TCRdb's version includes in-frame clones alone and lacks a portion of them. The repertoire consists of 150,000 or so clones, with roughly 76% occurring once and the leading ten covering roughly 4.9%. The sample consisted of PBMCs. The receptors here all came from a woman aged 18-30 years in good health and CMV-seropositive.

CDR3 region: CASSVTSGGGRTGELFF. The CDR3 DNA follows: TGTGCCAGCAGTGTGACTAGCGGGGGGGGTCGGACCGGGGAGCTGTTTTTT. The chain recombines TRBV6-1 with TRBJ2-2; 14 positions match TRBD2. There are 17 residues in the CDR3. Germline CDR1 and CDR2: MNHNS and SASEGT. J lost 5 bases, V lost 4 bases, and 6 bases had no gene match.

This clone has a handful of counts. The chain employs TRBV7-8 and TRBJ2-3, with TRBD2 as a possible D gene (8 bases). The length of the CDR3 is 16 residues. Germline V gene data show CDR1 as SGHVS and CDR2 as FQNEAQ. The V end lost 5 bases, the J end lost 11 bases, and 26 bases lay between the germline ends. CDR3 residues: CASSGGSGGLSGGQYF. In DNA, the CDR3 is TGTGCCAGCAGCGGGGGGAGCGGGGGCCTGTCAGGGGGGCAGTATTTT.

Notes on this clone: Other DNA sequences from this sample encode an identical CDR3 as well. V and J are TRBV6-5 and TRBJ2-3; 9 bases are shared with TRBD2. Looked up from germline, CDR1 is MNHEY and CDR2 is SVGAGI. The V gene end was trimmed by 6 bases and the J gene end by 0 bases; junction bases not matched to a gene: 4. This CDR3 contains 15 residues. The CDR3 protein is CASSRGGASTDTQYF. Here the CDR3 DNA reads TGTGCCAGCAGCCGCGGGGGGGCTAGCACAGATACGCAGTATTTT.

V usage is TRBV9 and J usage is TRBJ2-3, with TRBD2 matching over 10 bases. V lost 4 bases, J lost 0 bases, and 5 bases stayed unmatched. The CDR3 has 16 residues. The germline CDR1 and CDR2 sequences are SGDLS and YYNGEE. The CDR3 spells CASSTGTSDSTDTQYF. In DNA form, the CDR3 reads TGTGCCAGCAGCACCGGGACTAGCGATAGCACAGATACGCAGTATTTT.

The chain couples TRBV5-5 to TRBJ2-3, with TRBD2 as a possible D gene (7 bases). The length of the CDR3 is 16 residues. Looked up from germline, CDR1 is SGHKS and CDR2 is YYEKEE (reference sequence). V was pared by 0 bases and J by 1 base, with 12 bases between. CDR3 sequence: CASSLGGGGGTDTQYF. The CDR3 DNA is TGTGCCAGCAGCTTGGGTGGCGGGGGCGGCACAGATACGCAGTATTTT.

The V and J genes are TRBV11-2 and TRBJ2-7; D is possibly TRBD2 (6 bases). The V and J ends lost 5 bases and 3 bases respectively, with 14 bases between them. Germline CDR1 SGHAT, CDR2 FQNNGV. This CDR3 is built from 14 residues. DNA of the CDR3: TGTGCCAGCAGCCCCGAGTCCGGGAGCTACGAGCAGTACTTC. Its protein is CASSPESGSYEQYF.

The rearrangement uses TRBV6-5 and TRBJ2-2, with a weak D call TRBD1 (5 bases). CDR1 is MNHEY, CDR2 SVGAGI, per germline. The CDR3 is 13 residues long. The CDR3 is CAIRRARTGELFF. Written as DNA, the CDR3 is TGTGCAATCCGCAGGGCGCGGACCGGGGAGCTGTTTTTT.

This clone was found a few times. This chain joins TRBV19 and TRBJ2-5; 7 bases fit TRBD2. Trimming cost V 3 bases and J 1 base; bases outside gene matches: 14. CDR3 length: 18 amino acids. The V gene's germline CDR1 is LNHDA and CDR2 SQIVND (reference sequence). DNA of the CDR3: TGTGCCAGTAGTATGGGAATGGATTTGGCGGGGGTCCAAGAGACCCAGTACTTC. Translation: CASSMGMDLAGVQETQYF.

The rearrangement uses TRBV6-6 and TRBJ2-5; a weak D match, TRBD2 (5 bases). V was pared by 0 bases and J by 4 bases, with 9 bases between. Germline values: CDR1 MNHNY, CDR2 SVGAGI (reference sequence). The CDR3 consists of 14 residues. The CDR3 sequence: CASSYSRGLETQYF. The CDR3 nucleotides are TGTGCCAGCAGTTACTCTCGGGGATTAGAGACCCAGTACTTC.

The chain joins TRBV12-5 to TRBJ1-1; unclear D gene. The CDR3 has 12 amino acids. V was shortened by 6 bases and J by 8 bases, with 13 bases between the two germline ends. From germline, CDR1 is LGHNT and CDR2 FRNRAP. Written as DNA, the CDR3 is TGTGCTAGTGGCCCTCCGAGAGGCGAAGCTTTCTTT. Translating it yields CASGPPRGEAFF.

The chain links TRBV28 to TRBJ2-3; 9 positions agree with TRBD2. The CDR3 contains 14 residues. With 7 bases clipped from V and 4 bases from J, the junction kept 6 bases outside the gene matches. Germline loops: CDR1 MDHEN, CDR2 SYDVKM. The DNA for the CDR3 is TGTGCCAGCAACGGCGGGGGGGCCCCAGATACGCAGTATTTT. Its protein is CASNGGGAPDTQYF. The full variable domain, with the rest looked up from reference TRBV28 and TRBJ2-3, is DVKVTQSSRYLVKRTGEKVFLECVQDMDHENMFWYRQDPGLGLRLIYFSYDVKMKEKGDIPEGYSVSREKKERFSLILESASTNQTSMYLCASNGGGAPDTQYFGPGTRLTVL.

This clone was counted once. This chain uses TRBV13 with TRBJ2-1; TRBD1 matches at 7 bases. Germline lookup yields CDR1 PRHDT and CDR2 FYEKMQ (reference sequence). This CDR3 has 15 residues. Trimming removed 5 bases from V and 7 bases from J; junction bases left unmatched: 11. The CDR3: CASSKRDSPWNEQFF. CDR3 in DNA: TGTGCCAGCAGCAAAAGGGACAGCCCGTGGAATGAGCAGTTCTTC.

The chain carries TRBV19 and TRBJ1-1, with TRBD1 as a possible D gene (5 bases). There are 12 residues in the CDR3. Germline values: CDR1 LNHDA, CDR2 SQIVND (reference sequence). Trimming took off 3 bases at V and 6 bases at J, with 8 bases between the two ends. The CDR3 is CASSIGQSEAFF. DNA for the CDR3: TGTGCCAGTAGTATCGGACAATCTGAAGCTTTCTTT. The variable domain in full, with the rest retrieved from reference TRBV19 and TRBJ1-1, is DGGITQSPKYLFRKEGQNVTLSCEQNLNHDAMYWYRQDPGQGLRLIYYSQIVNDFQKGDIAEGYSVSREKKESFPLTVTSAQKNPTAFYLCASSIGQSEAFFGQGTRLTVV.

The chain uses TRBV19 and TRBJ1-3; 9 bases match TRBD1. This CDR3 comprises 15 residues. Trimming took 6 bases from V and 1 from J; bases not matched to a gene: 4. Germline CDR1 reads LNHDA; CDR2 reads SQIVND (reference sequence). CDR3 sequence reads: CASRPGQGSGNTIYF. The CDR3 bases are TGTGCCAGTAGGCCAGGACAGGGGTCTGGAAACACCATATATTTT.

This sequence joins TRBV9 and TRBJ2-1; D call uncertain. The V gene's germline CDR1 is SGDLS and CDR2 YYNGEE. The CDR3 covers 12 residues. V was clipped by 1 base and J by 7 bases, with 6 bases between them. CDR3 nucleotides: TGTGCCAGCAGCGTAAATGCGAATGAGCAGTTCTTC. Its protein is CASSVNANEQFF.

This clone was recorded only once. The sample has other DNA sequences that encode this CDR3 too. This sequence joins TRBV9 and TRBJ1-1; D gene unclear. Trimming pared 0 bases from V and 8 bases from J, leaving 11 bases between. CDR1 and CDR2 from the germline V gene are SGDLS and YYNGEE. The CDR3 sequence is 13 residues long. The CDR3 DNA sequence: TGTGCCAGCAGCGTAGGAGGCGAGGGCGAAGCTTTCTTT. Protein product: CASSVGGEGEAFF.

J is TRBJ2-2 and V is TRBV7-9; D is unresolved. The V gene lost 4 bases and the J gene lost 4 bases, with 22 bases spanning the gap. The CDR3 covers 18 residues. Germline V CDR1 and CDR2: SEHNR, FQNEAQ (reference sequence). CDR3 sequence reads: CASSSVILLELSTGELFF. The CDR3 region has the DNA TGTGCCAGCAGCTCGGTCATCCTTCTAGAGCTGAGCACCGGGGAGCTGTTTTTT.

The gene calls are TRBV2 and TRBJ2-7, with D unclear. Germline lookup yields CDR1 SNHLY and CDR2 FYNNEI. The CDR3 is made up of 12 amino acids. Trimming stripped 4 bases from V and 3 bases from J, with 7 bases between. The CDR3 DNA follows: TGTGCCAGCAGTGCTGGCGGCTACGAGCAGTACTTC. Its protein is CASSAGGYEQYF.

The CDR3 reads CASTHRDRTYEQYF. The DNA for the CDR3 is TGTGCCAGCACCCACCGGGACAGGACCTACGAGCAGTACTTC. This chain joins TRBV28 and TRBJ2-7; 8 positions agree with TRBD1. This CDR3 contains 14 residues. Germline assignment: CDR1 MDHEN and CDR2 SYDVKM. The V gene end was trimmed by 7 bases and the J gene end by 2 bases; junction bases not matched to a gene: 7.

The genes are TRBV4-3 and TRBJ2-3, with 7 bases aligning to TRBD2. CDR1 and CDR2 from the germline V gene are LGHNA and YSLEER. With V trimmed by 3 bases and J by 4 bases, 13 bases remained unmatched. The CDR3 contains 17 residues. Here the CDR3 reads CASSQETPGLRADTQYF. CDR3 coding DNA: TGCGCCAGCAGCCAGGAAACTCCGGGACTAAGAGCAGATACGCAGTATTTT.

This clone was found a few times. This chain links TRBV11-3 with TRBJ2-5, with D uncertain. The CDR3 runs to 15 residues. The germline V and J ends were trimmed by 1 base and 1 base, with 10 bases remaining between them. Germline V gene lookup returns CDR1 SGHNT and CDR2 YENEEA. CDR3 amino acids: CASSLGGQSQETQYF. The DNA of the CDR3 is TGTGCCAGCAGCTTAGGCGGCCAGTCCCAAGAGACCCAGTACTTC.

The chain combines TRBV20-1 with TRBJ1-2; tentatively, D is TRBD1 (5 bases). The V end was cut by 7 bases, the J end by 11 bases, with 17 bases between. Germline V gene data show CDR1 as DFQATT and CDR2 as SNEGSKA (reference sequence). This CDR3 region has 11 residues. The CDR3, as DNA: TGCAGTGTCGGACACTCCTTTGGTTACACCTTC. Residues: CSVGHSFGYTF.

This chain connects TRBV4-2 to TRBJ1-1, with D perhaps matching TRBD1 (6 bases). The CDR3 length is 16 residues. Germline values: CDR1 LGHNA, CDR2 YNFKEQ. V gave up 5 bases and J gave up 5 bases, with 21 bases separating them. CDR3 sequence (DNA): TGTGCCAGCAGCTTTAAGAGGGCGACAGGTAATACTGAAGCTTTCTTT. Amino acid sequence: CASSFKRATGNTEAFF.

V usage is TRBV2 and J usage is TRBJ2-5; a possible D gene is TRBD1 (8 bases). CDR1 is SNHLY, CDR2 FYNNEI, per germline. Trimming removed 6 bases from V and 1 base from J, with 15 bases in between. The CDR3 has 15 residues. In DNA, the CDR3 is TGTGCCAGCAGCCCGACAGGGGAGGGCCAAGAGACCCAGTACTTC. It encodes CASSPTGEGQETQYF.

The chain links TRBV6-5 to TRBJ2-4; 7 bases agree with TRBD1. Unmatched junction bases numbered 13, after V lost 5 bases and J lost 9 bases. Germline V gene lookup returns CDR1 MNHEY and CDR2 SVGAGI. The CDR3 spans 15 residues. CDR3: CASSQSDRDGTIQYF. The CDR3 bases are TGTGCCAGCAGTCAATCAGACAGGGACGGCACCATTCAGTACTTC.